The subject of this entry is one T cell receptor beta chain. Antigen unknown. TCRdb's copy holds only in-frame clones and misses some; the assay was immunoSEQ multiplex PCR. The sample holds roughly 2 million clones; roughly 94% are singletons and the top ten take around 0.13%. Looked up from germline, CDR1 is MDHEN and CDR2 is SYDVKM. V lost 7 bases to trimming and J lost 1 base, with 15 bases between them. CDR3 length: 15 residues. This entry comes from a study of shared clonotypes between healthy human individuals. Study observations and caveats: A handful of donors showed sharing of about 4.7% of naive CD4 clonotypes.

Study donors comprised healthy, HIV-negative adults devoid of recent acute infection or vaccination. The sequenced sample was naive CD4+ T cells sorted from blood. Specified subset: CD45RA+ positively selected. The genes are TRBV28 and TRBJ2-3; unclear D gene. The sequence came from a man between 18 and 29 years old in good health. The CDR3 spells CASMAHSIGTDTQYF. CDR3 nucleotide sequence: TGTGCCAGCATGGCTCACTCCATCGGCACAGATACGCAGTATTTT.